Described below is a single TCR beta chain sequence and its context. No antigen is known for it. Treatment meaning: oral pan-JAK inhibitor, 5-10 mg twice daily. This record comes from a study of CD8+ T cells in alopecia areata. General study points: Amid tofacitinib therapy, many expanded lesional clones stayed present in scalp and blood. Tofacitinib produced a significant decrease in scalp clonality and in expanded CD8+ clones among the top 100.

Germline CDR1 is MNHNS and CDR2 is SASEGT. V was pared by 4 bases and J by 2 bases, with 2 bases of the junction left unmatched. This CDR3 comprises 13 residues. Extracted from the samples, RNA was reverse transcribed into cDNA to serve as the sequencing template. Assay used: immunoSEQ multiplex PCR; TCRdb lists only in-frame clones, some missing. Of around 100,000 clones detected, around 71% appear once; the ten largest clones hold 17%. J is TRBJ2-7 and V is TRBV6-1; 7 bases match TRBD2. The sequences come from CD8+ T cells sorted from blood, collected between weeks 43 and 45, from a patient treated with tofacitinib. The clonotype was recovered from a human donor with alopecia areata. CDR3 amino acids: CASSAGLPYEQYF. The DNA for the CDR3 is TGTGCCAGCAGTGCGGGACTACCCTACGAGCAGTACTTC.